A single sample gave rise to the 30 T cell receptor beta chains below, sequenced in a study of early T cells in non-severe SARS-CoV-2 infection. TCRdb ran MiXCR on the 5' RACE reads and lists one entry per CDR3 protein. The sample holds tens of thousands of distinct CDR3 sequences, approximately 12% seen once. The sequencing input was whole blood. The receptor source for this set is an adult who was a healthcare worker with PCR-confirmed SARS-CoV-2 infection or an uninfected control (not recorded which).

This clonotype has a count of ten or more. This chain links TRBV5-1 with TRBJ2-3, with 7 bases that match TRBD1. The V gene's germline CDR1 is SGHRS and CDR2 YFSETQ. Trimming took 3 bases from V and 4 from J; bases not matched to a gene: 5. The CDR3 runs to 14 residues. The CDR3 is CASSSGTASDTQYF. The CDR3 DNA sequence: TGCGCCAGCAGCTCTGGGACAGCTTCAGATACGCAGTATTTT.

This clonotype was detected ten times or more. J is TRBJ1-4 and V is TRBV9; no reliable D call. The CDR3 loop spans 16 amino acids. The V end was cut by 4 bases, the J end by 0 bases, with 13 bases between. Germline CDR1 is SGDLS and CDR2 is YYNGEE. CDR3 in amino acids: CASSSSGDPTNEKLFF. In DNA form, the CDR3 reads TGTGCCAGCAGCTCTAGCGGGGATCCAACTAATGAAAAACTGTTTTTT.

This clonotype came up many times. This chain connects TRBV28 to TRBJ1-1, with D perhaps matching TRBD1 (5 bases). The length of the CDR3 is 15 residues. V dropped 5 bases and J dropped 1 base, with 14 bases sitting between them. Germline V gene data show CDR1 as MDHEN and CDR2 as SYDVKM. The chain's CDR3 is CASSLSGRGNTEAFF. The CDR3 bases are TGTGCCAGCAGTCTTTCGGGACGGGGGAACACTGAAGCTTTCTTT.

This clonotype has at least ten counts. One end of the junction fails to match germline, which may point to a read error. The chain is built from TRBV11-2 and TRBJ2-3; D is unresolved. This CDR3 contains 15 residues. Germline-derived CDR1 and CDR2 are SGHAT and FQNNGV. CDR3 sequence (DNA): TGTGCCAGCAGGGTTGGAACCTCCCGCACAGATACGCAGTACTTT. Its protein product is CASRVGTSRTDTQYF. Combining the CDR3 with reference TRBV11-2 and TRBJ2-3 gives the whole variable domain EAGVAQSPRYKIIEKRQSVAFWCNPISGHATLYWYQQILGQGPKLLIQFQNNGVVDDSQLPKDRFSAERLKGVDSTLKIQPAKLEDSAVYLCASRVGTSRTDTQYFGPGTRLTVL.

This clonotype was seen more than once but under ten times. The rearrangement uses TRBV18 and TRBJ2-7, with D perhaps assigned TRBD1 or TRBD2 (5 bases each). Germline-derived CDR1 and CDR2 are KGHSH and LQKENI. This CDR3 contains 14 residues. Trimming left V 5 bases short and J 2 bases short, with 13 bases between. The CDR3 nucleotides are TGTGCCAGCTCATCCGGGACCGCGACCTACGAGCAGTACTTC. Amino acid sequence: CASSSGTATYEQYF.

This chain connects TRBV6-2 or TRBV6-3 to TRBJ1-3; D is undetermined. The germline V and J ends were trimmed by 7 bases and 4 bases, with 23 bases remaining between them. The length of the CDR3 is 17 residues. Germline V gene data show CDR1 as MNHEY and CDR2 as SVGEGT. The CDR3 DNA follows: TGTGCCAGCACCCCGTCGGATGTCGGGCCGCGCGGAAACACCATATATTTT. Its translation is CASTPSDVGPRGNTIYF.

This clonotype was found many times. The chain employs TRBV5-1 and TRBJ2-5; D ambiguous. Looked up from germline, CDR1 is SGHRS and CDR2 is YFSETQ. The V end was cut by 2 bases, the J end by 2 bases, with 7 bases between. This CDR3 contains 13 residues. The CDR3 nucleotides are TGCGCCAGCAGCTTCCTAACTCAAGAGACCCAGTACTTC. It specifies CASSFLTQETQYF.

This clonotype was counted a few times. The J gene is TRBJ2-1, the V gene TRBV7-3; D is uncertain. Trimming removed 5 bases from V and 7 bases from J, with 9 bases in between. CDR1 and CDR2 from the germline V gene are SGHTA and FQGTGA. The CDR3 is made up of 12 amino acids. CDR3: CASSLFGNEQFF. The CDR3 DNA sequence: TGTGCCAGCAGCCTCTTCGGGAATGAGCAGTTCTTC.

For this clonotype: A single base separates this from a much larger clone, so it may be a read error. This chain links TRBV7-9 with TRBJ1-2; the match to TRBD1 covers 7 bases. The CDR3 length is 15 residues. Germline CDR1 and CDR2: SEHNR and FQNEAQ (reference sequence). Written as DNA, the CDR3 is TGTGCCAGCAGCTTAGCGGCAGGGGACAGTCATGGCTACATCTTC. This codes for CASSLAAGDSHGYIF.

This clonotype was observed a few times. V usage is TRBV7-2 and J usage is TRBJ2-7, with 8 bases lining up with TRBD2. V lost 0 bases, J lost 3 bases, and 1 base stayed unmatched. CDR1 SGHTA and CDR2 FQGNSA come from the germline V gene. The CDR3 consists of 14 residues. CDR3 nucleotides: TGTGCCAGCAGCTTAGCGAGCGGGGGCTACGAGCAGTACTTC. It specifies CASSLASGGYEQYF.

Details on this clonotype: One junction end disagrees with the germline gene, perhaps due to a read error. The rearrangement uses TRBV4-1 and TRBJ1-3; D not resolved. The CDR3 loop spans 14 amino acids. The germline V gene encodes CDR1 MGHRA and CDR2 YSYEKL. CDR3 sequence (DNA): TGCGCCAGCAGCCAAGGTCCCTCTGAAAACACCATATATTTT. This encodes CASSQGPSENTIYF.

V and J are TRBV9 and TRBJ1-1, with unresolved D. The CDR3 covers 14 residues. The V and J ends lost 1 base and 5 bases respectively, with 12 bases between them. Germline loops: CDR1 SGDLS, CDR2 YYNGEE. The CDR3 is CASSVSQDSTEAFF. The CDR3 bases are TGTGCCAGCAGCGTATCTCAGGATTCGACTGAAGCTTTCTTT.

As DNA, the CDR3 is TGTGCCAGCAGCCCGGACAGAGATCAGCCCCAGCATTTT. It encodes CASSPDRDQPQHF. V is TRBV6-5 and J is TRBJ1-5, with a tentative D call TRBD1 (6 bases). Trimming cost V 6 bases and J 5 bases, with 11 bases left between them. This CDR3 spans 13 amino acids. The germline CDR1 and CDR2 sequences are MNHEY and SVGAGI.

This clonotype has ten or more counts. The chain employs TRBV29-1 and TRBJ2-1, with a tentative D call TRBD1 (5 bases). CDR3 size: 12 residues. Germline V gene data show CDR1 as SQVTM and CDR2 as ANQGSEA. V lost 4 bases and J lost 4, with 8 bases in between. The CDR3 loop is CSVATGYNEQFF. The DNA of the CDR3 is TGCAGCGTTGCCACAGGTTACAATGAGCAGTTCTTC.

The chain links TRBV11-2 to TRBJ2-1; no reliable D call. The CDR3 length is 15 residues. The germline CDR1 and CDR2 sequences are SGHAT and FQNNGV. Deletions cut 2 bases from V and 7 bases from J, with 15 bases between. CDR3 amino acids: CASSLRPGAGNEQFF. The DNA for the CDR3 is TGTGCCAGCAGCTTACGGCCAGGAGCCGGGAATGAGCAGTTCTTC. The entire variable domain, with the rest obtained from reference TRBV11-2 and TRBJ2-1, is as follows: EAGVAQSPRYKIIEKRQSVAFWCNPISGHATLYWYQQILGQGPKLLIQFQNNGVVDDSQLPKDRFSAERLKGVDSTLKIQPAKLEDSAVYLCASSLRPGAGNEQFFGPGTRLTVL.

The V call is TRBV20-1, the J call TRBJ2-1, with D unclear. Germline CDR1 is DFQATT and CDR2 is SNEGSKA (reference sequence). This CDR3 has 13 residues. V was shortened by 0 bases and J by 7 bases, with 10 bases between the two germline ends. CDR3 in DNA: TGCAGTGCTAGAGATCGGAAGGTAAATGAGCAGTTCTTC. Its protein is CSARDRKVNEQFF.

This clonotype showed up many times. This chain uses TRBV19 with TRBJ1-5, with 8 bases aligning to TRBD1. Germline values: CDR1 LNHDA, CDR2 SQIVND (reference sequence). The CDR3 length is 15 residues. Trimming took 3 bases from V and 4 from J; bases not matched to a gene: 5. The CDR3: CASSMRTGRNQPQHF. The CDR3 coding sequence is TGTGCCAGTAGTATGAGGACAGGGCGGAATCAGCCCCAGCATTTT.

This clonotype was found a few times. The chain carries TRBV20-1 and TRBJ1-2, with 11 bases that match TRBD1. V lost 5 bases, J lost 5 bases, and 13 bases stayed unmatched. This CDR3 region has 16 residues. Germline CDR1 reads DFQATT; CDR2 reads SNEGSKA (reference sequence). CDR3 DNA: TGCAGTGCTGCTTCCGGGACAGGGGGTACCTCGTATGGCTACACCTTC. This translates into CSAASGTGGTSYGYTF.

This clonotype has at least ten counts. The rearrangement links TRBV5-1 to TRBJ2-7; D may be TRBD1 (6 bases). Germline CDR1 reads SGHRS; CDR2 reads YFSETQ. The V and J ends lost 3 bases and 7 bases respectively, with 11 bases between them. The CDR3 sequence is 12 residues long. The CDR3 loop is CASSSTGPEQYF. The CDR3 DNA is TGCGCCAGCAGCTCTACAGGGCCGGAGCAGTACTTC.

In this sample, this clonotype turned up many times. CDR3 residues: CASRFESSGRYTGELFF. The CDR3 DNA reads as TGTGCCAGCAGATTCGAGAGTAGCGGGAGGTACACCGGGGAGCTGTTTTTT. The chain uses TRBV21-1 and TRBJ2-2; TRBD2 is the table's D call and was not checked against the DNA. TRBV21-1 is given as a pseudogene. This CDR3 spans 17 amino acids.

The chain carries TRBV7-2 and TRBJ2-7; 7 nucleotides agree with TRBD2. Germline lookup yields CDR1 SGHTA and CDR2 FQGNSA. The CDR3 extends over 14 amino acids. With 5 bases clipped from V and 5 bases from J, the junction kept 9 bases outside the gene matches. CDR3 in DNA: TGTGCCAGCAGCCCAGGACTAGTCTCGCACGAGCAGTACTTC. Its translation: CASSPGLVSHEQYF. The complete variable domain, with remaining parts taken from reference TRBV7-2 and TRBJ2-7, reads GAGVSQSPSNKVTEKGKDVELRCDPISGHTALYWYRQSLGQGLEFLIYFQGNSAPDKSGLPSDRFSAERTGGSVSTLTIQRTQQEDSAVYLCASSPGLVSHEQYFGPGTRLTVT.

V gene TRBV12-3 or TRBV12-4 combines with J gene TRBJ1-1, with D possibly matching TRBD1 (5 bases). The V gene lost 5 bases and the J gene lost 4 bases, with 11 bases spanning the gap. The CDR3 is 13 amino acids. This CDR3 is CASSLLGGTEAFF. As DNA, the CDR3 is TGTGCCAGCAGTCTATTGGGGGGCACTGAAGCTTTCTTT.

The chain carries TRBV29-1 and TRBJ2-3; D call uncertain. V was trimmed by 4 bases and J by 0 bases, leaving 11 bases between them. The germline CDR1 and CDR2 sequences are SQVTM and ANQGSEA. This CDR3 has 14 residues. Here the CDR3 DNA reads TGCAGCGTTGTGGTCGTTATGAGCACAGATACGCAGTATTTT. The encoded protein is CSVVVVMSTDTQYF.

This clonotype was counted at least ten times. This sequence joins TRBV5-1 and TRBJ2-2; D gene ambiguous. Trimming took off 0 bases at V and 6 bases at J, with 6 bases between the two ends. Germline loops: CDR1 SGHRS, CDR2 YFSETQ. The CDR3 loop spans 13 amino acids. The CDR3 here is CASSLVGAGELFF. CDR3 in DNA: TGCGCCAGCAGCTTGGTTGGGGCCGGGGAGCTGTTTTTT. Based on the CDR3 plus reference TRBV5-1 and TRBJ2-2, the full variable domain is KAGVTQTPRYLIKTRGQQVTLSCSPISGHRSVSWYQQTPGQGLQFLFEYFSETQRNKGNFPGRFSGRQFSNSRSEMNVSTLELGDSALYLCASSLVGAGELFFGEGSRLTVL.

The chain carries TRBV3-1 and TRBJ1-5, with D possibly being TRBD1 (5 bases). This CDR3 has 15 residues. With 2 bases removed from V and 3 bases from J, the gap between germline ends came to 11 bases. In germline, CDR1 is LGHDT, CDR2 YNNKEL (reference sequence). The chain's CDR3 is CASSQSGQNNQPQHF. The CDR3 nucleotides read TGTGCCAGCAGCCAATCGGGGCAGAACAATCAGCCCCAGCATTTT.

This clonotype was seen repeatedly, ten times or more. The rearrangement uses TRBV12-3 or TRBV12-4 and TRBJ2-3; weak D call: TRBD2 (7 bases). Between the trimmed V and J ends, which lost 8 bases and 3 bases, there was a span of 15 bases. This CDR3 has 14 residues. The CDR3 is CASLRGGGTDTQYF. In DNA, the CDR3 is TGTGCCAGCTTGAGAGGGGGGGGAACAGATACGCAGTATTTT.

This clonotype occurred many times. J is TRBJ2-1 and V is TRBV20-1; 7 bases fit TRBD1. V was pared by 3 bases and J by 10 bases, with 6 bases of the junction left unmatched. The length of the CDR3 is 12 residues. Germline-derived CDR1 and CDR2 are DFQATT and SNEGSKA (reference sequence). The CDR3 DNA is TGCAGTGCTAGTGACGACAGGGTGGAGCAGTTCTTC. It translates to CSASDDRVEQFF.

This clonotype was observed a few times. The V call is TRBV7-3, the J call TRBJ2-1; TRBD2 agrees at 13 bases. The J segment lost 9 bases and the V segment lost 5 bases, leaving 4 bases of the junction unmatched. This CDR3 region has 14 residues. CDR1 is SGHTA and CDR2 is FQGTGA in the germline V gene. As DNA, the CDR3 is TGTGCCAGCAGCCTAGGACTAGCGGGAGCTGAGCAGTTCTTC. As protein: CASSLGLAGAEQFF.

This chain joins TRBV5-5 and TRBJ2-1, with D uncertain. Germline V lookup: CDR1 SGHKS, CDR2 YYEKEE (reference sequence). Trimming took off 3 bases at V and 0 bases at J, with 10 bases between the two ends. The length of the CDR3 is 15 residues. CDR3 loop: CASSWLRSSYNEQFF. The CDR3 DNA is TGTGCCAGCAGCTGGTTGAGGAGCTCCTACAATGAGCAGTTCTTC.

This clonotype was seen at least ten times. The rearrangement uses TRBV7-8 and TRBJ2-3, with D perhaps being TRBD1 or TRBD2 (5 bases each). V gave up 5 bases and J gave up 6 bases, with 9 bases separating them. Germline values: CDR1 SGHVS, CDR2 FQNEAQ. The CDR3 totals 12 residues. The CDR3 nucleotides are TGTGCCAGCAGCCCCGAGGGGGATACGCAGTATTTT. Translation gives CASSPEGDTQYF.